Following are 30 T cell receptor beta chains from one sample sequenced in a study of blood T cell repertoires in COVID-19 (dated by TCRdb to the early 2020s). Library method: the immunoSEQ multiplex PCR assay. TCRdb obtained this table from immuneACCESS and retained in-frame rearrangements with V and J assigned. These tables miss some clones; where compared with another copy, unresolved V genes account for less than half of the shortfall, and the remainder is unexplained. Recorded for this sample are approximately 210,000 clones; about 85% of them occurred a single time. The leading ten clones occupy 2% to 2.5% of the sample. The sample comprised PBMCs or T cells enriched from blood (not recorded which). These receptors all stem from a woman aged 25 to 45 who had recovered from COVID-19.

The genes are TRBV7-2 and TRBJ2-7; 7 bases are a match to TRBD1. Trimming cost V 0 bases and J 4 bases; bases outside gene matches: 6. CDR1 and CDR2 (germline): SGHTA, FQGNSA. This CDR3 has 15 amino acids. The CDR3 DNA reads as TGTGCCAGCAGCTTAGCCCGGGACAGCTATTACGAGCAGTACTTC. Protein: CASSLARDSYYEQYF.

The chain employs TRBV7-3 and TRBJ1-4; possibly TRBD1 for D (6 bases). Trimming left V 3 bases short and J 6 bases short, with 14 bases between. This CDR3 has 15 residues. The germline V gene has CDR1 SGHTA and CDR2 FQGTGA. CDR3 residues: CASSLRGPPYEKLFF. CDR3 DNA: TGTGCCAGCAGCTTGCGGGGGCCCCCTTATGAAAAACTGTTTTTT.

J is TRBJ1-6 and V is TRBV5-1; the match to TRBD1 covers 12 bases. CDR1 and CDR2 (germline): SGHRS, YFSETQ. The CDR3 is made up of 15 amino acids. V shed 4 bases and J 10 bases; nucleotides not matched to a gene: 6. CDR3 region: CASSQQGQGASPLHF. The CDR3 nucleotides read TGCGCCAGCAGCCAACAGGGACAGGGGGCGTCACCCCTCCACTTT.

The V and J genes are TRBV12-3 or TRBV12-4 and TRBJ1-6; tentative D call: TRBD1 (5 bases). The CDR3 covers 13 residues. V shed 8 bases and J shed 6 bases, with 11 bases lying between them. CDR3 region: CASCRQGNSPLHF. CDR3 coding DNA: TGTGCCAGCTGCCGGCAGGGTAATTCACCCCTCCACTTT.

The chain uses TRBV11-3 and TRBJ2-2; maybe TRBD2 (5 bases). Trimming removed 6 bases at V and 10 bases at J, with 15 bases between. The CDR3 consists of 13 residues. Germline lookup yields CDR1 SGHNT and CDR2 YENEEA. The CDR3 loop reads CASSTPGSEELFF. CDR3 nucleotides: TGTGCCAGCAGTACCCCGGGAAGCGAGGAGCTGTTTTTT.

This chain links TRBV18 with TRBJ2-5; TRBD2 aligns across 14 bases. This CDR3 spans 17 amino acids. Germline V gene sequence: CDR1 KGHSH, CDR2 LQKENI. V was pared by 5 bases and J by 4 bases, with 9 bases of the junction left unmatched. The CDR3 is CASSNYRTSGGRETQYF. The DNA of the CDR3 is TGTGCCAGCTCAAATTATCGGACTAGCGGGGGGAGAGAGACCCAGTACTTC.

The chain uses TRBV6-2 or TRBV6-3 and TRBJ2-1; no clear D gene. V shed 7 bases and J shed 0 bases, with 10 bases lying between them. CDR1 is MNHEY, CDR2 SVGEGT, per germline. This CDR3 region has 14 residues. The CDR3 sequence is CASIPSSSYNEQFF. Here the CDR3 DNA reads TGTGCCAGCATCCCGTCGAGCTCCTACAATGAGCAGTTCTTC.

V is TRBV7-9 and J is TRBJ2-3; no firm D call. The V end was cut by 10 bases, the J end by 6 bases, with 17 bases between. The CDR3 is made up of 13 amino acids. Germline V gives CDR1 SEHNR, CDR2 FQNEAQ (reference sequence). The CDR3 DNA reads as TGTGCCATCTCAAAGCCCCTCACGGATACGCAGTATTTT. Its protein product is CAISKPLTDTQYF.

V and J are TRBV28 and TRBJ2-1; 10 nucleotides line up with TRBD2. J lost 5 bases, V lost 5 bases, and 6 bases had no gene match. The CDR3 contains 15 residues. Per germline, CDR1 MDHEN and CDR2 SYDVKM. The CDR3 DNA follows: TGTGCCAGCAGTGGTGGGACTAGCGTAAACAATGAGCAGTTCTTC. This encodes CASSGGTSVNNEQFF.

This clone was seen only a few times. The chain has TRBV6-6 and TRBJ2-2, with D possibly TRBD2 on 5 matching bases. Germline CDR1 is MNHNY and CDR2 is SVGAGI (reference sequence). V lost 4 bases and J 0 bases, leaving 9 bases between the germline ends. This CDR3 has 15 amino acids. CDR3 loop: CASSSGIPNTGELFF. CDR3 nucleotide sequence: TGTGCCAGCAGTTCCGGGATACCGAACACCGGGGAGCTGTTTTTT.

The chain links TRBV7-2 to TRBJ1-3, with a weak D call TRBD1 (5 bases). The ends were cut back, 1 base at V and 0 bases at J, with 10 bases in the middle. CDR1 and CDR2 from the germline V gene are SGHTA and FQGNSA. The CDR3 has 16 residues. The CDR3 here is CASSLGGQGSGNTIYF. The CDR3 nucleotides read TGTGCCAGCAGCTTAGGGGGCCAGGGCTCTGGAAACACCATATATTTT.

The chain is built from TRBV20-1 and TRBJ2-4, with 10 bases lining up with TRBD2. This CDR3 comprises 13 residues. The V and J ends lost 3 bases and 6 bases, in that order; junction bases with no gene match: 2. In germline, CDR1 is DFQATT, CDR2 SNEGSKA (reference sequence). CDR3 DNA sequence: TGCAGTGCTAGTAGCGGGGGGTTAAACATTCAGTACTTC. Its protein is CSASSGGLNIQYF.

J is TRBJ1-5 and V is TRBV7-9, with D possibly matching TRBD1 (5 bases). The V gene lost 5 bases and the J gene lost 2 bases, with 10 bases spanning the gap. Germline V gives CDR1 SEHNR, CDR2 FQNEAQ (reference sequence). The CDR3 sequence is 14 residues long. CDR3 bases: TGTGCCAGCAGCCGGGACTCGGGCAATCAGCCCCAGCATTTT. Protein product: CASSRDSGNQPQHF.

J is TRBJ1-1 and V is TRBV5-1; 8 bases agree with TRBD1. Germline V gene lookup returns CDR1 SGHRS and CDR2 YFSETQ. Trimming removed 4 bases from V and 1 base from J; junction bases left unmatched: 6. This CDR3 has 15 residues. CDR3 DNA sequence: TGCGCCAGCAGCACAAGAACAGGGGGGAACACTGAAGCTTTCTTT. This sequence encodes CASSTRTGGNTEAFF. The full variable domain, rest sourced from reference TRBV5-1 and TRBJ1-1, is KAGVTQTPRYLIKTRGQQVTLSCSPISGHRSVSWYQQTPGQGLQFLFEYFSETQRNKGNFPGRFSGRQFSNSRSEMNVSTLELGDSALYLCASSTRTGGNTEAFFGQGTRLTVV.

J is TRBJ2-5 and V is TRBV5-1; D might be TRBD1 (6 bases). The germline gives CDR1 SGHRS, CDR2 YFSETQ. This CDR3 has 15 amino acids. V was cut by 0 bases and J by 4 bases, with 13 bases left in between. CDR3 sequence reads: CASSLAAGVGETQYF. CDR3 in DNA: TGCGCCAGCAGCTTGGCGGCAGGGGTTGGAGAGACCCAGTACTTC. Full variable domain (remainder filled in from reference TRBV5-1 and TRBJ2-5): KAGVTQTPRYLIKTRGQQVTLSCSPISGHRSVSWYQQTPGQGLQFLFEYFSETQRNKGNFPGRFSGRQFSNSRSEMNVSTLELGDSALYLCASSLAAGVGETQYFGPGTRLLVL.

The chain links TRBV28 to TRBJ2-1; D is possibly TRBD2 (5 bases). V was cut by 2 bases and J by 7 bases, with 9 bases left in between. CDR3 length equals 13 residues. Germline-derived CDR1 and CDR2 are MDHEN and SYDVKM. The CDR3: CASSLTSRNEQFF. CDR3 DNA: TGTGCCAGCAGTTTAACTAGTAGGAATGAGCAGTTCTTC.

The chain is built from TRBV3-1 (or the pseudogene TRBV3-2) and TRBJ2-3; TRBD2 might be the D (5 bases). V was pared by 4 bases and J by 0 bases, with 8 bases between. Germline assignment: CDR1 LGHDT and CDR2 YNNKEL (reference sequence). CDR3 size: 14 residues. The CDR3 region has the DNA TGTGCCAGCAGCCCCGGGATTAGCACAGATACGCAGTATTTT. As protein: CASSPGISTDTQYF.

Comment on this clone: One end of the junction fails to match germline, which may point to a read error. The gene calls are TRBV12-3 or TRBV12-4 and TRBJ1-1; D perhaps matches TRBD1 (5 bases). This CDR3 spans 12 amino acids. In DNA, the CDR3 is TGTGCCAGCAGTTTAGATGCAGTTAAGGGGATTTTT. It translates to CASSLDAVKGIF.

The chain recombines TRBV19 with TRBJ2-2; D not certain. This CDR3 contains 14 residues. Germline-derived CDR1 and CDR2 are LNHDA and SQIVND (reference sequence). The germline V and J ends were trimmed by 3 bases and 2 bases, with 7 bases remaining between them. The DNA for the CDR3 is TGTGCCAGTAGTATTTATAGAAACACCGGGGAGCTGTTTTTT. Protein: CASSIYRNTGELFF.

This clone was observed a handful of times. The V gene is TRBV7-2, the J gene TRBJ2-5, with 7 bases matching TRBD2. With 5 bases clipped from V and 5 bases from J, the junction kept 14 bases outside the gene matches. The CDR3 consists of 16 residues. CDR1 and CDR2 from the germline V gene are SGHTA and FQGNSA. CDR3 DNA: TGTGCCAGCAGCCTTAGGGCGGGAGTACTGGAGGAGACCCAGTACTTC. Protein: CASSLRAGVLEETQYF.

The rearrangement links TRBV19 to TRBJ1-1; a possible D gene is TRBD1 (6 bases). The CDR3 covers 16 residues. Trimming took 7 bases from V and 0 from J, leaving 18 bases between them. CDR1 and CDR2 from the germline V gene are LNHDA and SQIVND (reference sequence). The CDR3 sequence: CASNTGPVRMNTEAFF. CDR3 sequence (DNA): TGTGCCAGTAATACAGGGCCAGTTCGCATGAACACTGAAGCTTTCTTT.

The CDR3 region is CASSPLRDGYEQYF. CDR3 DNA: TGTGCCAGCAGCCCCCTGCGGGATGGGTACGAGCAGTACTTC. The chain uses TRBV5-4 and TRBJ2-7; TRBD2 might be the D (6 bases). V was trimmed by 4 bases and J by 4 bases, leaving 15 bases between them. Germline assignment: CDR1 SGHNT and CDR2 YYREEE (reference sequence). There are 14 residues in the CDR3.

The J gene is TRBJ2-2, the V gene TRBV11-3; TRBD1 agrees at 10 bases. Losses at the gene ends were 5 bases for V and 1 base for J; bases not matched to a gene: 4. The CDR3 has 16 amino acids. Germline lookup yields CDR1 SGHNT and CDR2 YENEEA. The CDR3 reads CASSIWDRGNTGELFF. The CDR3 DNA is TGTGCCAGCAGCATCTGGGACAGGGGGAACACCGGGGAGCTGTTTTTT.

The V gene is TRBV11-2, the J gene TRBJ2-1; 10 bases are a match to TRBD2. V lost 2 bases to trimming and J lost 6 bases; unmatched junction nucleotides: 4. Germline loops: CDR1 SGHAT, CDR2 FQNNGV. The CDR3 sequence is 15 residues long. CDR3 sequence: CASSLTSGMTNEQFF. CDR3 DNA: TGTGCCAGCAGCTTAACTAGCGGGATGACCAATGAGCAGTTCTTC.

V usage is TRBV5-5 and J usage is TRBJ1-1, with D uncertain. This CDR3 is built from 15 residues. The ends were cut back, 4 bases at V and 3 bases at J, with 16 bases in the middle. Germline V CDR1 and CDR2: SGHKS, YYEKEE (reference sequence). CDR3 loop: CASSPRFGGDTEAFF. CDR3 coding DNA: TGTGCCAGCAGCCCCCGGTTTGGAGGAGACACTGAAGCTTTCTTT.

This clone has only a few counts. V is TRBV12-5 and J is TRBJ1-5, with D unresolved. Deletions cut 1 base from V and 7 bases from J, with 5 bases between. The germline CDR1 and CDR2 sequences are LGHNT and FRNRAP. The CDR3 spans 12 residues. Here the CDR3 reads CASGLDSQPQHF. In DNA, the CDR3 is TGTGCTAGTGGTTTGGACAGCCAGCCCCAGCATTTT.

In this sample, this clone turned up once. This chain links TRBV4-1 with TRBJ2-3; D not resolved. The CDR3 spans 16 residues. Germline V gene lookup returns CDR1 MGHRA and CDR2 YSYEKL. The V gene lost 0 bases and the J gene lost 2 bases, with 12 bases spanning the gap. In DNA, the CDR3 is TGCGCCAGCAGCCAAGAAGGCAGTGGGCCCACAGATACGCAGTATTTT. Translated: CASSQEGSGPTDTQYF.

V is TRBV7-2 and J is TRBJ2-5; 8 positions agree with TRBD1. Germline assignment: CDR1 SGHTA and CDR2 FQGNSA. This CDR3 spans 14 amino acids. The ends lost 3 bases at V and 5 bases at J; junction bases unmatched: 5. The CDR3 sequence is CASSLDRAGETQYF. DNA of the CDR3: TGTGCCAGCAGCTTGGACAGGGCGGGGGAGACCCAGTACTTC.

This clone was seen once. The chain combines TRBV19 with TRBJ1-1; D call uncertain. CDR3 size: 11 residues. The V and J ends lost 10 bases and 6 bases respectively, with 12 bases between them. The germline gives CDR1 LNHDA, CDR2 SQIVND (reference sequence). The CDR3 protein is CATEEFSEAFF. The DNA of the CDR3 is TGTGCCACCGAGGAGTTCTCTGAAGCTTTCTTT.

This clone showed up just once. This sequence joins TRBV29-1 and TRBJ1-2, with D tentatively TRBD1 (5 bases). This CDR3 is built from 11 residues. With 8 bases removed from V and 6 bases from J, the gap between germline ends came to 13 bases. The germline V gene has CDR1 SQVTM and CDR2 ANQGSEA. CDR3 sequence: CSTAGGDGYTF. Here the CDR3 DNA reads TGCAGCACGGCGGGAGGGGATGGCTACACCTTC. The full variable domain, its missing parts supplied by reference TRBV29-1 and TRBJ1-2, is SAVISQKPSRDICQRGTSLTIQCQVDSQVTMMFWYRQQPGQSLTLIATANQGSEATYESGFVIDKFPISRPNLTFSTLTVSNMSPEDSSIYLCSTAGGDGYTFGSGTRLTVV.